A selection of T cell receptor beta chains follows, all from one sample in a study of blood T cell repertoires in COVID-19. TCRdb's copy holds only in-frame clones and misses some; the assay was immunoSEQ multiplex PCR. The sample consists of around 280,000 clones, 89% of them appearing once. Material: peripheral blood. The receptors were gathered from a woman between 25 and 40 years old with COVID-19, enrolled during active disease. CDR3s include the opening cysteine and the closing phenylalanine or tryptophan. D genes are given only for firm matches. Clone size is shown for a subset of rows, as once, few, many or a class of expanded clone.

V gene,D gene,J gene,clone size,CDR3 DNA,CDR3 protein
TRBV4-2,TRBD2,TRBJ2-3,-,TGTGCCAGCAGTCCGGGACTAGCGGGGGACCAGGGGGCAGATACGCAGTATTTT,CASSPGLAGDQGADTQYF
TRBV11-3,-,TRBJ2-3,-,TGTGCCAGCAGCAATAGCTGGAGGAATACGCAGTATTTT,CASSNSWRNTQYF
TRBV5-5,-,TRBJ1-4,-,TGTGCCAGCAGCTTGGGCGGGGGACATTATAATGAAAAACTGTTTTTT,CASSLGGGHYNEKLFF
TRBV4-1,TRBD2,TRBJ2-7,once,TGCGCCAGCAGCCAAGGTGGGGGTAGCGGGGGGTCCTACGAGCAGTACTTC,CASSQGGGSGGSYEQYF
TRBV14,TRBD1,TRBJ2-3,-,TGTGCCAGCAGCCACCTGACAGGGGAAAGGCCGGATACGCAGTATTTT,CASSHLTGERPDTQYF
TRBV5-1,-,TRBJ2-2,-,TGCGCCAGCAGCTTGTCGGGACAAAGTTCGAACACCGGGGAGCTGTTTTTT,CASSLSGQSSNTGELFF
TRBV28,TRBD1,TRBJ1-4,-,TGTGCCAGCAGTTTCGACAGGGTCTGGGAAAAACTGTTTTTT,CASSFDRVWEKLFF
TRBV5-1,TRBD1,TRBJ2-2,-,TGCGCCAGCAGCTTGGATTCCCGGGACAGGGCTTTTACCGGGGAGCTGTTTTTT,CASSLDSRDRAFTGELFF
TRBV27,-,TRBJ1-2,-,TGTGCCAGCAGTTACGATGCAGCGATACCTCCGTATGGCTACACCTTC,CASSYDAAIPPYGYTF
TRBV6-2/TRBV6-3,TRBD1,TRBJ1-2,-,TGTGCCAGCAGTCCGACGACGACAGGGGTGTATGGCTACACCTTC,CASSPTTTGVYGYTF
TRBV15,-,TRBJ1-5,once,TGTGCCACCAGCAGAGGCGACAGAGGAGGCAATCAGCCCCAGCATTTT,CATSRGDRGGNQPQHF
TRBV28,TRBD2,TRBJ2-2,-,TGTGCCAGCAGTTTAGGGCGGGGGAAAGGGGAGCTGTTTTTT,CASSLGRGKGELFF
TRBV12-3/TRBV12-4,TRBD1,TRBJ1-2,-,TGTGCCAGCAGTTTAGGGACAGGGGGAGGCTACACCTTC,CASSLGTGGGYTF
TRBV3-1/TRBV3-2,-,TRBJ1-1,-,TGTGCCAGCAGCCAAACAGGGAACACTGAAGCTTTCTTT,CASSQTGNTEAFF
TRBV6-5,TRBD1,TRBJ2-7,once,TGTGCCAGCACCGAGGGACAGGGGAGGAGGTACGAGCAGTACTTC,CASTEGQGRRYEQYF
TRBV7-6,TRBD1,TRBJ2-6,-,TGTGCCAGCAGCCTGTCCCCTTGGCAGGGGGCGCGGGGGGCCAACGTCCTGACTTTC,CASSLSPWQGARGANVLTF
TRBV10-2,-,TRBJ2-7,-,TGCGCCAGCAGCCAGGGTATCCCCTACGAGCAGTACTTC,CASSQGIPYEQYF
TRBV7-9,-,TRBJ1-6,-,TGTGCCAGCAGTCCAAGAGCGAGCTCCTATAATTCACCCCTCCACTTT,CASSPRASSYNSPLHF
TRBV7-8,-,TRBJ1-4,-,TGTGCCAGCAGCTCCTCGCCCCGGGACAAAGGCGGTCAAAAACTGTTTTTT,CASSSSPRDKGGQKLFF
TRBV3-1/TRBV3-2,-,TRBJ2-5,few,TGTGCCAGCAGCCATCGGGGGGCAGAGACCCAGTACTTC,CASSHRGAETQYF
TRBV7-6,-,TRBJ2-1,-,TGTGCCAGCAGCTTACTGGAGGGTGGTAATGAGCAGTTCTTC,CASSLLEGGNEQFF
TRBV7-9,-,TRBJ1-4,-,TGTGCCAGCAGCTTAGGGGGGCCGGACGAAAAACTGTTTTTT,CASSLGGPDEKLFF
TRBV5-1,-,TRBJ2-7,-,TGCGCCAGCAGCTTAACAGGAGAGTCGTCCGAGCAGTACTTC,CASSLTGESSEQYF
TRBV6-5,-,TRBJ1-1,-,TGTGCCAGCAGCCGAGGGATTTTCACTGAAGCTTTCTTT,CASSRGIFTEAFF
TRBV7-9,TRBD1,TRBJ2-1,few,TGTGCCAGCAGGCCGGGACAGATTACCAATGAGCAGTTCTTC,CASRPGQITNEQFF
TRBV27,-,TRBJ2-2,-,TGTGCCACTCGGGTAGCGAACACCGGGGAGCTGTTTTTT,CATRVANTGELFF
TRBV6-5,-,TRBJ1-6,once,TGTGCCATCCGCGGGAGCTCCTATAATTCACCCCTCCACTTT,CAIRGSSYNSPLHF
TRBV7-2,-,TRBJ1-3,few,TGTGCCAGCAGCTTAGCAGGACAAGTAGGAAACACCATATATTTT,CASSLAGQVGNTIYF
TRBV4-1,-,TRBJ1-2,once,TGCGCCAGCAGCCAAGATTCACAGGGTAACTATGGCTACACCTTC,CASSQDSQGNYGYTF
TRBV9,-,TRBJ1-3,-,TGTGCCAGCTCTCGCGGTAGGAACACCATATATTTT,CASSRGRNTIYF
TRBV29-1,TRBD1,TRBJ1-2,once,TGCAGCGTTCCAGGGGGCGCGGACTATGGCTACACCTTC,CSVPGGADYGYTF
TRBV7-8,TRBD1,TRBJ2-1,-,TGTGCCAGCAGCAGGGACAGGGTGGGGAATGAGCAGTTCTTC,CASSRDRVGNEQFF
TRBV27,TRBD1,TRBJ1-1,few,TGTGCCAGCGGTGGACAGGCAGGCACTGAAGCTTTCTTT,CASGGQAGTEAFF
TRBV27,TRBD1,TRBJ1-5,-,TGTGCCAGCAGTTTATCGAAAGGGGACAGGGTAGATCAGCCCCAGCATTTT,CASSLSKGDRVDQPQHF
TRBV5-6,TRBD2,TRBJ2-7,-,TGTGCCAGCAGCGCACTAGCGGGTGAGAGGAACGAGCAGTACTTC,CASSALAGERNEQYF
TRBV11-2,-,TRBJ1-1,-,TGTGCCAGCTCTCTAATGGGGGGGAACACTGAAGCTTTCTTT,CASSLMGGNTEAFF
TRBV10-3,TRBD1,TRBJ2-7,-,TGTGCCATCAGGGGACAGGATCATTCCTACGAGCAGTACTTC,CAIRGQDHSYEQYF
TRBV21-1,-,TRBJ1-6,-,TGTGCCAGCAGCACGATCGGGGGGCGAATTCGCGATAATTCACCCCTCCACTTT,CASSTIGGRIRDNSPLHF